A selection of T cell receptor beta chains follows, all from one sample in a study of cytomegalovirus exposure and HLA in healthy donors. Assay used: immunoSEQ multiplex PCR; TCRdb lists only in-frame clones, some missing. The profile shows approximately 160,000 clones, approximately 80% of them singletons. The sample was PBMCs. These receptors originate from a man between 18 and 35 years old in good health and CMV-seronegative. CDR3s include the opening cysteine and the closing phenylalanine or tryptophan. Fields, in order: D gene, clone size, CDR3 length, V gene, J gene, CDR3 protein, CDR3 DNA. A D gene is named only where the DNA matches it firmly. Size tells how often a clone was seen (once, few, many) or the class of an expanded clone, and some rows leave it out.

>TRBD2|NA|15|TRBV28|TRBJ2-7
CASSAGTSGRGEQYF
TGTGCCAGCAGTGCCGGGACTAGCGGGAGGGGCGAGCAGTACTTC
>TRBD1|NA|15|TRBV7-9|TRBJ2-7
CASSKGTGRSYEQYF
TGTGCCAGCAGCAAGGGGACAGGGAGGTCCTACGAGCAGTACTTC
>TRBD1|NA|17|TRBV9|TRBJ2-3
CASSSNRDRGWTDTQYF
TGTGCCAGCAGCTCCAACCGGGACAGGGGGTGGACAGATACGCAGTATTTT
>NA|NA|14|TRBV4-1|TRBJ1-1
CASSEYPGDTEAFF
TGCGCCAGCAGCGAGTATCCAGGGGACACTGAAGCTTTCTTT
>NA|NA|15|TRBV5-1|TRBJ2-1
CASSSARRLGIEQFF
TGCGCCAGCAGCTCCGCTAGGAGGCTCGGAATTGAGCAGTTCTTC
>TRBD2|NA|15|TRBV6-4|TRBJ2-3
CASSETSGSADTQYF
TGTGCCAGCAGTGAGACTAGCGGGAGTGCAGATACGCAGTATTTT
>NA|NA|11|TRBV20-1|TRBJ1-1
CSSLFSTEAFF
TGCAGTTCCCTATTCTCCACTGAAGCTTTCTTT
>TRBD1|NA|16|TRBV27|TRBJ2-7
CASSLFLDRVSYEQYF
TGTGCCAGCAGTTTATTCCTGGACAGGGTATCCTACGAGCAGTACTTC
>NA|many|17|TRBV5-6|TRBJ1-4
CASSLRQGLPTNEKLFF
TGTGCCAGCAGCTTGAGGCAGGGGCTCCCAACTAATGAAAAACTGTTTTTT
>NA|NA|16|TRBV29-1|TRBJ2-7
CSVGKMHGIQVDEQYF
TGCAGCGTTGGCAAAATGCACGGGATCCAGGTAGACGAGCAGTACTTC
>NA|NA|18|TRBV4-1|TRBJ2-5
CASSQIPGVAPEKETQYF
TGCGCCAGCAGCCAAATTCCAGGGGTAGCACCCGAAAAAGAGACCCAGTACTTC
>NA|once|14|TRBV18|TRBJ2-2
CASSPNQGAGELFF
TGTGCCAGCTCACCAAATCAGGGTGCCGGGGAGCTGTTTTTT
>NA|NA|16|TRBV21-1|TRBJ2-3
CASSKEGHRLADTQYF
TGTGCCAGCAGCAAAGAGGGACACCGGTTGGCAGATACGCAGTATTTT
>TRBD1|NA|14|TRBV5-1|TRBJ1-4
CASSLAGDSEKLFF
TGCGCCAGCAGCTTGGCCGGGGACAGTGAAAAACTGTTTTTT
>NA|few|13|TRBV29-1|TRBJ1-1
CSVSGGAETEAFF
TGCAGCGTTTCGGGGGGGGCGGAGACTGAAGCTTTCTTT
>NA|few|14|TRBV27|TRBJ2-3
CASSSSTVTDTQYF
TGTGCCAGCAGTTCGTCGACAGTCACAGATACGCAGTATTTT
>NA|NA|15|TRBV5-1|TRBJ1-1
CASSLVGGRNTEAFF
TGCGCCAGCAGCTTGGTTGGGGGCAGGAACACTGAAGCTTTCTTT
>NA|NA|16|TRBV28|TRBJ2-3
CASTLGAWVVTDTQYF
TGTGCCAGCACTCTAGGAGCCTGGGTCGTCACAGATACGCAGTATTTT
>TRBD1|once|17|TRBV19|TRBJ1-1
CASSILAGGTGGTEAFF
TGTGCCAGTAGTATATTGGCGGGGGGGACAGGAGGGACTGAAGCTTTCTTT
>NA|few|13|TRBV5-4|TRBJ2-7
CASSYSPRGEQYF
TGTGCCAGTTCCTACTCCCCCAGGGGCGAGCAGTACTTC
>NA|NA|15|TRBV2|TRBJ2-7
CASKGGAGERYEQYF
TGTGCCAGCAAGGGGGGGGCCGGGGAACGCTACGAGCAGTACTTC
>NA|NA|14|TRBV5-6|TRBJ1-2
CASSPTGYDYGYTF
TGTGCCAGCAGCCCCACAGGGTATGACTATGGCTACACCTTC
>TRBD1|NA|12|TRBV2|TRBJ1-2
CAWGTGNYGYTF
TGTGCCTGGGGGACAGGAAACTATGGCTACACCTTC
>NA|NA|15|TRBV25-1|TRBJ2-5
CASSTRHVPGETQYF
TGTGCCAGTTCAACTAGACACGTCCCCGGGGAGACCCAGTACTTC
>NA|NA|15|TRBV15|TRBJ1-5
CATSQQDTRNQPQHF
TGTGCCACCTCTCAGCAGGACACTCGTAATCAGCCCCAGCATTTT
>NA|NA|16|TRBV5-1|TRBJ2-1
CASSSQLASVMGEQFF
TGCGCCAGCAGCTCCCAACTAGCAAGTGTTATGGGTGAGCAGTTCTTC
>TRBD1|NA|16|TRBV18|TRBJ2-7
CASSPGLGQGFVEQYF
TGTGCCAGCTCACCGGGTCTGGGACAGGGGTTCGTCGAGCAGTACTTC
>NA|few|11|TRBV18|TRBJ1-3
CASFYGNTIYF
TGTGCCAGCTTCTACGGAAACACCATATATTTT
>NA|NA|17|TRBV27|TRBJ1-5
CASSSSDSYFNNQPQHF
TGTGCCAGCAGTTCCTCGGACAGCTACTTTAACAATCAGCCCCAGCATTTT
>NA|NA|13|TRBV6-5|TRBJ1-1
CASSWGVNTEAFF
TGTGCCAGCAGTTGGGGGGTGAACACTGAAGCTTTCTTT
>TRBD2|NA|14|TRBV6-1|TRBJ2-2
CASTQRGYGGELFF
TGTGCCAGCACCCAGCGGGGATATGGCGGGGAGCTGTTTTTT
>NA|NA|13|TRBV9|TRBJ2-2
CASSEQGVGELFF
TGTGCCAGCAGCGAACAGGGAGTCGGGGAGCTGTTTTTT
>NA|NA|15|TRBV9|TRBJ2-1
CASSVEGTGGNEQFF
TGTGCCAGCAGCGTAGAGGGGACTGGAGGGAATGAGCAGTTCTTC
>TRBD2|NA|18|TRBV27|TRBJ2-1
CASSLLQGLAGLNNEQFF
TGTGCCAGCAGTCTACTCCAGGGACTAGCGGGCCTGAACAATGAGCAGTTCTTC
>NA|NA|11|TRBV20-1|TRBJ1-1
CSARALSEAFF
TGCAGTGCTAGAGCATTGTCTGAAGCTTTCTTT
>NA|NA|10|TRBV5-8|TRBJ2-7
CASKKAEQYF
TGTGCCAGCAAAAAAGCCGAGCAGTACTTC
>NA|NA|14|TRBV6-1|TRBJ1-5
CASSRDLVNQPQHF
TGTGCCAGCAGTCGCGATCTAGTCAATCAGCCCCAGCATTTT
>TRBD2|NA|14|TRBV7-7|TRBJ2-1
CASNFPWSSGSMFF
TGTGCTAGCAACTTCCCTTGGTCTAGCGGGAGTATGTTCTTC
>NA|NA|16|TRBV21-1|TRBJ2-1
CASSKGGEEAYNEQFF
TGTGCCAGCAGCAAAGGGGGAGAGGAAGCCTACAATGAGCAGTTCTTC
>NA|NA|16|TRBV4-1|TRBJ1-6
CASSQEGTGGNSPLHF
TGCGCCAGCAGCCAAGAGGGCACAGGTGGTAATTCACCCCTCCACTTT
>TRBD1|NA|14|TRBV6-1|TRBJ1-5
CASSPDRGSQPQHF
TGTGCCAGCAGCCCGGACAGGGGGTCTCAGCCCCAGCATTTT
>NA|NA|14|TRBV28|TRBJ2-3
CASSLLLPGDTQYF
TGTGCCAGCAGTCTCCTCTTACCGGGAGATACGCAGTATTTT
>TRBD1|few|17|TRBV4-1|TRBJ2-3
CASSQPRQGISTDTQYF
TGCGCCAGCAGCCAACCTCGACAGGGGATAAGCACAGATACGCAGTATTTT
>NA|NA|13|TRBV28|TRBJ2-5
CASSLGVAETQYF
TGTGCCAGCAGCCTCGGGGTAGCAGAGACCCAGTACTTC
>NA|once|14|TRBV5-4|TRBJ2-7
CASSLVRGSYEQYF
TGTGCCAGCAGCTTGGTTAGAGGGTCCTACGAGCAGTACTTC
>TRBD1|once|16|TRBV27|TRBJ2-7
CASSTNRGSRSYEQYF
TGTGCCAGCAGTACGAACAGGGGGTCTCGCTCCTACGAGCAGTACTTC
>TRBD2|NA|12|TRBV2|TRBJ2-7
CANRGGFNEQYF
TGTGCCAACCGGGGGGGCTTCAACGAGCAGTACTTC
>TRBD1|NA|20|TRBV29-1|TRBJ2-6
CSVELDPTGTGGPGANVLTF
TGCAGCGTTGAATTAGACCCGACCGGGACAGGGGGCCCTGGGGCCAACGTCCTGACTTTC
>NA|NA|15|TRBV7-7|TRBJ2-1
CASSLILADYNEQFF
TGTGCTAGCAGCTTAATCTTAGCGGACTACAATGAGCAGTTCTTC
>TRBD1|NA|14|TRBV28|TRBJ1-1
CASSNDRENTEAFF
TGTGCCAGCAGTAATGACAGGGAGAACACTGAAGCTTTCTTT
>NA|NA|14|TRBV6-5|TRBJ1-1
CASSQLGGFTEAFF
TGTGCCAGCAGTCAGTTGGGAGGGTTCACTGAAGCTTTCTTT
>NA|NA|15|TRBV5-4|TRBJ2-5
CASSPDQRFQETQYF
TGTGCCAGCAGCCCTGACCAGCGGTTCCAAGAGACCCAGTACTTC
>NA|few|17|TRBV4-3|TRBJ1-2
CASRSELFGGAYYGYTF
TGCGCCAGCAGATCCGAGCTTTTTGGGGGGGCCTACTATGGCTACACCTTC
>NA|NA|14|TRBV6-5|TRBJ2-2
CASRGQGRTGELFF
TGTGCCAGCAGGGGGCAGGGTAGGACCGGGGAGCTGTTTTTT
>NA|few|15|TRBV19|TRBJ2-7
CASSIGTGTPYEQYF
TGTGCCAGTAGTATCGGAACAGGGACCCCCTACGAGCAGTACTTC
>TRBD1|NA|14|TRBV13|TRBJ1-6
CASSPTGGYSPLHF
TGTGCCAGCAGCCCAACAGGGGGCTACTCACCCCTCCACTTT
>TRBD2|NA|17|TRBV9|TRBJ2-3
CASSVGAGTTSTDTQYF
TGTGCCAGCAGCGTAGGGGCCGGGACTACAAGCACAGATACGCAGTATTTT
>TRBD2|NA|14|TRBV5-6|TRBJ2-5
CASSRGTSDETQYF
TGTGCCAGCAGCCGCGGGACTAGTGATGAGACCCAGTACTTC
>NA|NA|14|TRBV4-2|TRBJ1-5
CASSQNNRDQPQHF
TGTGCCAGCAGCCAAAATAACAGGGATCAGCCCCAGCATTTT
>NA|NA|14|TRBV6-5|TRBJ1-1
CASSYVGVGTEAFF
TGTGCCAGCAGTTACGTCGGGGTAGGAACTGAAGCTTTCTTT